Here is one T cell receptor (beta chain) with its context. The CDR3 length is 13 residues. CDR1 and CDR2 (germline): ENHRY, SYGVKD. V was cut by 11 bases and J by 8 bases, with 21 bases left in between. This entry comes from a study of T cell changes during pregnancy in multiple sclerosis. Clones were read by immunoSEQ multiplex PCR, and TCRdb kept only the in-frame ones, dropping some. The sample holds some 43,000 clones, 94% seen once. The input for sequencing was CD8+ T cells from peripheral blood mononuclear cells, taken in the third trimester of pregnancy. The TCR comes from a female donor with multiple sclerosis, enrolled in a pregnancy study. The gene calls are TRBV10-3 and TRBJ1-2; perhaps TRBD1 as D (6 bases). CDR3 protein: CASMTVQGQGYTF. CDR3 DNA: TGTGCCTCTATGACAGTTCAGGGGCAGGGCTACACCTTC.